Listed below are T cell receptor beta chains from one sample, sequenced in a study of cytomegalovirus exposure and HLA in healthy donors. The assay was immunoSEQ multiplex PCR, and TCRdb's table has in-frame clones only and misses some. The sample contains roughly 150,000 clones, 8.5% to 10% of which appear only once. The sample taken for sequencing was PBMCs. These receptors were taken from a man in his fifties or sixties in good health and CMV-seronegative. The CDR3 runs from the conserved cysteine through the conserved F or W. The D gene is left open where the match is weak. Clone size is not always given. Where it is, it says once, few, many or a class for expanded clones.

abundance	v_gene	j_gene	d_gene	CDR3aa	CDR3nt
.	TRBV30	TRBJ2-3	.	CAWSPPGGQKLSTDTQYF	TGTGCCTGGAGTCCACCGGGCGGGCAAAAACTAAGCACAGATACGCAGTATTTT
few	TRBV7-3	TRBJ2-2	TRBD1	CASHPTGGNTGELFF	TGTGCCAGCCACCCGACAGGGGGCAACACCGGGGAGCTGTTTTTT
few	TRBV7-7	TRBJ2-7	.	CASSLDSTTEQYF	TGTGCTAGCAGCTTAGACTCTACTACCGAGCAGTACTTC
.	TRBV5-1	TRBJ1-3	TRBD1	CASSFGTGGGNTIYF	TGCGCCAGCAGCTTCGGGACAGGGGGAGGAAACACCATATATTTT
.	TRBV7-8	TRBJ1-1	TRBD1	CASSFTGGTEAFF	TGTGCCAGCAGCTTTACAGGGGGCACTGAAGCTTTCTTT
.	TRBV6-1	TRBJ1-2	TRBD1	CASTRQGVNYGYTF	TGTGCCAGCACGAGACAGGGTGTTAACTATGGCTACACCTTC
few	TRBV7-9	TRBJ1-4	.	CASSLAGARSEKLFF	TGTGCCAGCAGCTTAGCAGGGGCTAGAAGTGAAAAACTGTTTTTT
.	TRBV4-2	TRBJ2-3	TRBD1	CASSQARQGTSTDTQYF	TGTGCCAGCAGCCAGGCTCGACAGGGGACGAGCACAGATACGCAGTATTTT
few	TRBV5-5	TRBJ1-5	.	CASSFGVSGQPQHF	TGTGCCAGCAGCTTCGGGGTTTCAGGTCAGCCCCAGCATTTT
.	TRBV2	TRBJ2-1	TRBD1	CASWTGGYNEQFF	TGTGCCAGCTGGACAGGGGGCTACAATGAGCAGTTCTTC
.	TRBV9	TRBJ1-2	TRBD1	CASSVIQGARYGYTF	TGTGCCAGCAGCGTCATACAGGGGGCGAGGTATGGCTACACCTTC
.	TRBV9	TRBJ1-4	TRBD1	CASSGADRANEKLFF	TGTGCCAGCAGCGGTGCTGACAGGGCCAATGAAAAACTGTTTTTT
few	TRBV7-3	TRBJ2-5	.	CASSAQPQGASGAETQYF	TGTGCCAGCAGCGCTCAACCGCAGGGGGCTAGCGGGGCAGAGACCCAGTACTTC
few	TRBV7-9	TRBJ2-5	.	CASSLSGQIQETQYF	TGTGCCAGCAGCTTAAGTGGACAGATCCAAGAGACCCAGTACTTC
.	TRBV7-3	TRBJ2-3	.	CASSPLAQPSTDTQYF	TGTGCCAGCAGCCCCTTGGCACAGCCTAGCACAGATACGCAGTATTTT
few	TRBV28	TRBJ2-7	TRBD2	CASSTMGAGGLGEQYF	TGTGCCAGCAGTACCATGGGGGCGGGAGGACTTGGGGAGCAGTACTTC
few	TRBV28	TRBJ1-5	TRBD1	CASRAGGNQPQHF	TGTGCCAGCAGGGCAGGGGGAAATCAGCCCCAGCATTTT
few	TRBV6-4	TRBJ2-3	.	CASSPLGGAPDTQYF	TGTGCCAGCAGCCCCTTAGGGGGGGCCCCAGATACGCAGTATTTT
.	TRBV5-1	TRBJ1-2	TRBD1	CATAPGQRNYGYTF	TGCGCCACCGCCCCGGGACAGAGGAACTATGGCTACACCTTC
.	TRBV7-8	TRBJ1-3	.	CASSRVGGSRNTIYF	TGTGCCAGCAGCCGTGTGGGGGGTTCACGAAACACCATATATTTT